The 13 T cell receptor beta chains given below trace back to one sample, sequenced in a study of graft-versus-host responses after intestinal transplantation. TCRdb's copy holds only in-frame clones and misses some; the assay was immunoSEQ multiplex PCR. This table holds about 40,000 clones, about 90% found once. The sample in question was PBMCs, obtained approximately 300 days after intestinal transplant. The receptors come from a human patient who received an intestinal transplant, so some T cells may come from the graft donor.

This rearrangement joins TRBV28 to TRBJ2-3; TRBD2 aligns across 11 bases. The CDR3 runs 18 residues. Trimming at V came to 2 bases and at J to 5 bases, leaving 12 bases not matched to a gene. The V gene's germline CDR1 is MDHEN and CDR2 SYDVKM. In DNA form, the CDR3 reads TGTGCCAGCAGTTTACCCGGTCGGGTAGCGGGAGGGATAGATACGCAGTATTTT. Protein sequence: CASSLPGRVAGGIDTQYF. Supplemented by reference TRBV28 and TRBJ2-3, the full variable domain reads DVKVTQSSRYLVKRTGEKVFLECVQDMDHENMFWYRQDPGLGLRLIYFSYDVKMKEKGDIPEGYSVSREKKERFSLILESASTNQTSMYLCASSLPGRVAGGIDTQYFGPGTRLTVL.

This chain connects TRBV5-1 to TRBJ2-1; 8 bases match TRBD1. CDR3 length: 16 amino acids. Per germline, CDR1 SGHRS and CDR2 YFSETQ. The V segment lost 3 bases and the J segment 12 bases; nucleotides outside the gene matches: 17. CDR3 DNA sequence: TGCGCCAGCAGCTCCCCGTTGGACAGGGTGAGGGATGCGCAGTTCTTC. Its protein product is CASSSPLDRVRDAQFF. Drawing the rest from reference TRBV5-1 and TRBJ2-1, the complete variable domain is KAGVTQTPRYLIKTRGQQVTLSCSPISGHRSVSWYQQTPGQGLQFLFEYFSETQRNKGNFPGRFSGRQFSNSRSEMNVSTLELGDSALYLCASSSPLDRVRDAQFFGPGTRLTVL.

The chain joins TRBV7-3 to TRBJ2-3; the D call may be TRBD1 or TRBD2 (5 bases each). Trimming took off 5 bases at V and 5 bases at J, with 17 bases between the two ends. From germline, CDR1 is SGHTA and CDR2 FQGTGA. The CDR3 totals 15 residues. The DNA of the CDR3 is TGTGCCAGCAGCGCCGGGACCCCAGCGCAAGATACGCAGTATTTT. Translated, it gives CASSAGTPAQDTQYF.

The CDR3 DNA reads TGTGCCAGCAGTCGGACAGGCCCCTCTGGGGCCAACGTCCTGACTTTC. Residues: CASSRTGPSGANVLTF. The chain joins TRBV27 to TRBJ2-6; 7 bases are a match to TRBD1. The germline V gene encodes CDR1 MNHEY and CDR2 SMNVEV (reference sequence). The ends lost 5 bases at V and 0 bases at J; junction bases unmatched: 4. This CDR3 is 16 amino acids long.

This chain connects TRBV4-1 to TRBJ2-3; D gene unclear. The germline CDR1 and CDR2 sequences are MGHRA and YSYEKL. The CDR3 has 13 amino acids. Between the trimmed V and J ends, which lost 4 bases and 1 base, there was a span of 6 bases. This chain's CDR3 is CASSRLGTDTQYF. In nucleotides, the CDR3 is TGCGCCAGCAGCCGGCTAGGCACAGATACGCAGTATTTT.

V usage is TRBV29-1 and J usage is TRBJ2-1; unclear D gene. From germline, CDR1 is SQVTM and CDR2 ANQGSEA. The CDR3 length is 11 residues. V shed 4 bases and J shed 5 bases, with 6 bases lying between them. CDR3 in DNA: TGCAGCGTTGGACGGAACAATGAGCAGTTCTTC. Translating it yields CSVGRNNEQFF.

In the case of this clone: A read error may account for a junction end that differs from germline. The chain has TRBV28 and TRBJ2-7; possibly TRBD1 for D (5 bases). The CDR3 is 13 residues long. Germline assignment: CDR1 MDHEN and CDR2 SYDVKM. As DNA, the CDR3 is TGTGCCAGCAGCTTATCGCAGGGTTCCGAGCAGTACTTC. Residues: CASSLSQGSEQYF. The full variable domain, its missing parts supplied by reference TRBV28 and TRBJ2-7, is DVKVTQSSRYLVKRTGEKVFLECVQDMDHENMFWYRQDPGLGLRLIYFSYDVKMKEKGDIPEGYSVSREKKERFSLILESASTNQTSMYLCASSLSQGSEQYFGPGTRLTVT.

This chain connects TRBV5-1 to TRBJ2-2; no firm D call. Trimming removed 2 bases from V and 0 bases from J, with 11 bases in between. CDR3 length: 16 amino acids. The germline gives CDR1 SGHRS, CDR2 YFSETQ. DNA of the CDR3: TGCGCCAGCAGCTTTTTCGGCCTCGCGAACACCGGGGAGCTGTTTTTT. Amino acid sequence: CASSFFGLANTGELFF.

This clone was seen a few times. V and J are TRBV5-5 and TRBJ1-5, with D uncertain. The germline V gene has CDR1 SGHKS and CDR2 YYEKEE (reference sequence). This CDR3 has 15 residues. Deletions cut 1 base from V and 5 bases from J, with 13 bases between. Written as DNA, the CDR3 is TGTGCCAGCAGCTTGCTTACGACCTCTGATCAGCCCCAGCATTTT. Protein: CASSLLTTSDQPQHF.

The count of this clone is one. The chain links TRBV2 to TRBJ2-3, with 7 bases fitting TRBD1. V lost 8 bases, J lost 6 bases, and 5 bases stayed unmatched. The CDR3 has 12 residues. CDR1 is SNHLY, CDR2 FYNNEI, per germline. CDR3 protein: CASEGAADTQYF. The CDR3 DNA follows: TGTGCCAGCGAGGGGGCAGCTGATACGCAGTATTTT.

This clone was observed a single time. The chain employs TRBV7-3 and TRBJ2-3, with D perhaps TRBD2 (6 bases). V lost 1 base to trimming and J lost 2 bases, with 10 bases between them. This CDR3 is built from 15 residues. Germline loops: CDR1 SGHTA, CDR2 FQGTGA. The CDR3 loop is CASSLSGKDTDTQYF. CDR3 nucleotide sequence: TGTGCCAGCAGCTTAAGCGGGAAAGACACAGATACGCAGTATTTT.

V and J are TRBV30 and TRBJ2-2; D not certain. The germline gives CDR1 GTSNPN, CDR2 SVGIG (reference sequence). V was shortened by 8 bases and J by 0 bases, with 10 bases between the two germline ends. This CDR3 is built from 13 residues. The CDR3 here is CAGQVTNTGELFF. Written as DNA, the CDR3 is TGTGCCGGCCAGGTCACGAACACCGGGGAGCTGTTTTTT.

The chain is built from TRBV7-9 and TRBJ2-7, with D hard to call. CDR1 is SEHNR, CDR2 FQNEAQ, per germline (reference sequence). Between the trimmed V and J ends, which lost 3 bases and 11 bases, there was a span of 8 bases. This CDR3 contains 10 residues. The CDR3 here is CASSLLSEYF. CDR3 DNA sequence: TGTGCCAGCAGCTTGTTATCTGAGTACTTC.